Listed below are T cell receptor beta chains from one sample, sequenced in a study of beta chain features in type 1 diabetes. The table came from immunoSEQ multiplex PCR; TCRdb's copy has only in-frame clones and leaves some out. The sample has about 150,000 clones, approximately 8.4% seen once; the top ten hold roughly 0.5%. The specimen sequenced was central memory CD4+ T cells from blood. These TCRs come from a man between 18 and 29 years old with type 1 diabetes. Each CDR3 is given with its conserved first and last residue. Each record gives: J gene, V gene, CDR3 protein.

TRBJ2-1 TRBV15 CATSREGTSGSRYNEQFF
TRBJ2-3 TRBV5-1 CASSLTGSGTDTQYF
TRBJ1-2 TRBV5-4 CASSSGGIYGYTF
TRBJ1-2 TRBV6-4 CASSDRTGLGGYTF
TRBJ2-1 TRBV23-1 CASSQCTGTSYNEQFF
. TRBV15 CATSEGLAGTYEQYF
TRBJ2-5 TRBV2 CASSAGQAPGEETQYF
TRBJ2-1 TRBV6-5 CASRTPRANPREQFF
TRBJ2-7 TRBV5-1 CASSSDRYPYEQYF
TRBJ1-1 TRBV7-9 CASSVHNTEAFF
TRBJ2-6 TRBV11-2 CASSSLRGQGSSGANVLTF
TRBJ2-5 TRBV7-9 CASSLPQGIAETQYF
TRBJ2-5 TRBV5-4 CASSSLAGERETQYF
TRBJ2-1 TRBV18 CASSNGGVYNEQFF
TRBJ1-1 TRBV2 CAEGTPSTEAFF
TRBJ2-1 TRBV13 CASSQYNEQFF
TRBJ1-2 TRBV4-3 CASRDPGGLGGYTF
TRBJ2-1 TRBV7-2 CASSLRRGDNEQFF
TRBJ2-1 TRBV6-5 CASTRTSGKNEQFF
TRBJ1-2 TRBV6-1 CASSEVYRGNYGYTF
TRBJ1-1 TRBV18 CASSPRGGTNTEAFF
TRBJ1-1 TRBV19 CASRAGSTLNTEAFF
TRBJ2-3 TRBV5-4 CASSSDTAGGADTQYF
TRBJ1-2 TRBV7-9 CASSPGQVRGYTF
TRBJ1-1 TRBV23-1 CASSQRSGAARDTEAFF
TRBJ1-1 TRBV7-2 CASSASTNPEAFF
TRBJ2-3 TRBV9 CATNSGEYTDTQYF
TRBJ2-3 TRBV7-2 CASSLVASQTGDTQYF
TRBJ1-4 TRBV15 CATSRGERSDEKLFF
TRBJ2-7 TRBV28 CASSLGGGRDEQYF
TRBJ2-2 TRBV6-1 CASRFGTGSNGELFF
TRBJ2-2 TRBV2 CASSLSEAGELFF
TRBJ2-7 TRBV30 CACRRGGYEQYF
TRBJ1-2 TRBV6-6 CASSGDRGDGYTF
TRBJ2-3 TRBV4-3 CASSQGGGGDRTDTQYF
TRBJ1-1 TRBV12-5 CASGLGQSGFSEAFF
TRBJ1-4 TRBV25-1 CASSESEGWQGHEKLFF